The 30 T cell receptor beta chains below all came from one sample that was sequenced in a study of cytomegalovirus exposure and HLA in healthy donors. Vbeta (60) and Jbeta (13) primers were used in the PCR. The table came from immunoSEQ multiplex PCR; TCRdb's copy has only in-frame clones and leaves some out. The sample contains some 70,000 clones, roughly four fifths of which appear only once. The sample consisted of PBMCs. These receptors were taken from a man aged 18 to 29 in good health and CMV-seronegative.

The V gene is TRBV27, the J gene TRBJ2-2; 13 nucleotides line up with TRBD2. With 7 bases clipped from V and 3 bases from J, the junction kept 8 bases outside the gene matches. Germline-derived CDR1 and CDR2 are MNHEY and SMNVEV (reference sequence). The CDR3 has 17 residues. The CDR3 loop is CASTKLAGGRHTGELFF. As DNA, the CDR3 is TGTGCCAGCACCAAACTAGCGGGGGGGCGGCACACCGGGGAGCTGTTTTTT.

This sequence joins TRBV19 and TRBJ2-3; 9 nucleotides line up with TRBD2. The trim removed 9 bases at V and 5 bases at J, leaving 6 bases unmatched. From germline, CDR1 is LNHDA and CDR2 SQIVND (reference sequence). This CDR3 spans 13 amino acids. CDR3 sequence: CASRGLARDTQYF. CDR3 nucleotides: TGTGCCAGCCGTGGACTAGCGAGAGATACGCAGTATTTT.

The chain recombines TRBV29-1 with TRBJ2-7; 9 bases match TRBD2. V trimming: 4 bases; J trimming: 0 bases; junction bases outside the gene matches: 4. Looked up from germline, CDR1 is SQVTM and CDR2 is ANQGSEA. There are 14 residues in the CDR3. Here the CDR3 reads CSVVAGGISYEQYF. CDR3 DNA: TGCAGCGTTGTGGCGGGAGGGATCTCCTACGAGCAGTACTTC.

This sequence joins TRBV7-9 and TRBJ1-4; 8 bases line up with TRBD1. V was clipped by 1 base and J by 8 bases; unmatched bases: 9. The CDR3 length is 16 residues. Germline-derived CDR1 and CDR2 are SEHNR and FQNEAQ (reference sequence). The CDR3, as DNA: TGTGCCAGCAGCTTAGTCGGACAGGGCGTTGTGGAAAAACTGTTTTTT. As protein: CASSLVGQGVVEKLFF. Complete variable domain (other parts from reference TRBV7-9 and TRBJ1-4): DTGVSQNPRHKITKRGQNVTFRCDPISEHNRLYWYRQTLGQGPEFLTYFQNEAQLEKSRLLSDRFSAERPKGSFSTLEIQRTEQGDSAMYLCASSLVGQGVVEKLFFGSGTQLSVL.

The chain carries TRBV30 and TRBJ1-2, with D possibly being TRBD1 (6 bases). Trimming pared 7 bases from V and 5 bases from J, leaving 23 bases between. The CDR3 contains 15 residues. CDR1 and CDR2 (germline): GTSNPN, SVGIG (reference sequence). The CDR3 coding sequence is TGTGCCTACTTAATGAGCGGCTGGGGGCAATATGGCTACACCTTC. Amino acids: CAYLMSGWGQYGYTF.

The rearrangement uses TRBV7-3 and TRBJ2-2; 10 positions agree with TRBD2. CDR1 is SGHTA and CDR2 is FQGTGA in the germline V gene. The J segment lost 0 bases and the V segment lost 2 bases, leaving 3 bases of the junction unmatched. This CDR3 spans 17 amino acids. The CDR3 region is CASSLSGLASNTGELFF. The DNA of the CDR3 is TGTGCCAGCAGCTTATCGGGACTAGCGTCGAACACCGGGGAGCTGTTTTTT. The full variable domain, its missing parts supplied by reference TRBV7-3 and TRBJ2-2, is GAGVSQTPSNKVTEKGKYVELRCDPISGHTALYWYRQSLGQGPEFLIYFQGTGAADDSGLPNDRFFAVRPEGSVSTLKIQRTERGDSAVYLCASSLSGLASNTGELFFGEGSRLTVL.

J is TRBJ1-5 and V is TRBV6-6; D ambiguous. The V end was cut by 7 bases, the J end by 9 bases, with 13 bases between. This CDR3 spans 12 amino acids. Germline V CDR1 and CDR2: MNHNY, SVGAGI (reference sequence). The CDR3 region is CASTGGNGPQHF. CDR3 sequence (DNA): TGTGCCAGCACGGGAGGTAACGGGCCCCAGCATTTT.

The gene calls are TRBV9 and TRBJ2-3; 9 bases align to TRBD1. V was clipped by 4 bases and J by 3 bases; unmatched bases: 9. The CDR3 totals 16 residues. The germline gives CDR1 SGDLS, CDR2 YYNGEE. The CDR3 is CASSLRQGGGTDTQYF. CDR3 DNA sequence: TGTGCCAGCAGCCTACGACAGGGGGGAGGAACAGATACGCAGTATTTT.

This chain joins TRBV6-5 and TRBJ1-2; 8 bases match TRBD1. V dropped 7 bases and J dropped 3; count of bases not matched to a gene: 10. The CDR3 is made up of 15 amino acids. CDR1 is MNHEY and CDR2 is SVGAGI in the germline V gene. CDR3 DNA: TGTGCCAGCACCACCGGGACAGGAGCGCACTATGGCTACACCTTC. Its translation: CASTTGTGAHYGYTF.

For the CDR3, the DNA is TGTGCCAGCAGCGGGGGGACTAGCGGGATTGCGACCCAGTACTTC. As protein: CASSGGTSGIATQYF. The chain carries TRBV27 and TRBJ2-5; TRBD2 agrees at 13 bases. The CDR3 is 15 amino acids. Germline CDR1 and CDR2: MNHEY and SMNVEV (reference sequence). V trimming: 6 bases; J trimming: 7 bases; junction bases outside the gene matches: 8.

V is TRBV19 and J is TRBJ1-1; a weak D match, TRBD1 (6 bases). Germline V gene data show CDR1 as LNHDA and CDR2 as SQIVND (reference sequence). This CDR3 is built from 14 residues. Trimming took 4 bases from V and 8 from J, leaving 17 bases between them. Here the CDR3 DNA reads TGTGCCAGTAGTACCCGGGACACCACCCTGGAAGCTTTCTTT. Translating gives CASSTRDTTLEAFF.

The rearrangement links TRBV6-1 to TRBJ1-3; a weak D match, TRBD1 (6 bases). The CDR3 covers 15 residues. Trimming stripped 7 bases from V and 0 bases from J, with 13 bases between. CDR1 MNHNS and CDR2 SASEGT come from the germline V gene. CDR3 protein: CASNMDSASGNTIYF. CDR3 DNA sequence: TGTGCCAGCAATATGGACAGCGCCTCTGGAAACACCATATATTTT.

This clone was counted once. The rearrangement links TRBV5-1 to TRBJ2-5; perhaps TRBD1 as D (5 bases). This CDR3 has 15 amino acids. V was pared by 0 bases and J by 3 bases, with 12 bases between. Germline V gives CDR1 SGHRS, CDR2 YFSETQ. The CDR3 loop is CASSLEGKPKETQYF. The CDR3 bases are TGCGCCAGCAGCTTGGAGGGGAAGCCTAAAGAGACCCAGTACTTC.

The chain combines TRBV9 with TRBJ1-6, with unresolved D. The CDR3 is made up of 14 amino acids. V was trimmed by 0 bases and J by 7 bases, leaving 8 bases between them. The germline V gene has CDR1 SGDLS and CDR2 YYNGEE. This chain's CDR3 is CASSVGQVNSPLHF. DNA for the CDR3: TGTGCCAGCAGCGTAGGGCAGGTGAATTCACCCCTCCACTTT.

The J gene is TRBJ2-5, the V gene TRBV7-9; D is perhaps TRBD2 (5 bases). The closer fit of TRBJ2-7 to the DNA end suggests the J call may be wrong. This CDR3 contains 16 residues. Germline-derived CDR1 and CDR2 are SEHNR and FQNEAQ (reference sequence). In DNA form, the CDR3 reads TGTGCCAGCAGTGAGGCGGGTCGGCCGTCCTCCTACGAGCAGTACTTC. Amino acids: CASSEAGRPSSYEQYF.

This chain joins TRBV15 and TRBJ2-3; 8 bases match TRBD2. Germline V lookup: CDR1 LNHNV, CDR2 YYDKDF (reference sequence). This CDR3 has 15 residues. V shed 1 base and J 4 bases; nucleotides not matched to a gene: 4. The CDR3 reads CATSRVGGAADTQYF. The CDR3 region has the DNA TGTGCCACCAGCAGAGTCGGGGGGGCGGCAGATACGCAGTATTTT.

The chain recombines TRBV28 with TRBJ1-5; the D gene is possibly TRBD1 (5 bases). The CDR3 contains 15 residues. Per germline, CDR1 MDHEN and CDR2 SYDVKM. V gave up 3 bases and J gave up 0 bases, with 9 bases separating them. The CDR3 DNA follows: TGTGCCAGCAGTTTTACCAGGGATAGCAATCAGCCCCAGCATTTT. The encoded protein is CASSFTRDSNQPQHF.

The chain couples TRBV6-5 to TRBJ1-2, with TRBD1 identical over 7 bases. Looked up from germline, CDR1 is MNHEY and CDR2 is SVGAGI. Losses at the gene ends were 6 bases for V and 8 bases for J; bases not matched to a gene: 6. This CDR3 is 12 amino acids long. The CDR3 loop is CASRRDSGGYTF. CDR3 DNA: TGTGCCAGCAGACGGGACAGCGGCGGCTACACCTTC.

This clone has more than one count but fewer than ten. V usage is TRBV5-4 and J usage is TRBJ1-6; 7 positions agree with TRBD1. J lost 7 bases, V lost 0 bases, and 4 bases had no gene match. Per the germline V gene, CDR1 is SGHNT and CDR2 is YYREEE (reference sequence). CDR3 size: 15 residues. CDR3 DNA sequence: TGTGCCAGCAGCTTGGAACAGGGGATGAATTCACCCCTCCACTTT. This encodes CASSLEQGMNSPLHF. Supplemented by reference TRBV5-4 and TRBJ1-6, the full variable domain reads ETGVTQSPTHLIKTRGQQVTLRCSSQSGHNTVSWYQQALGQGPQFIFQYYREEENGRGNFPPRFSGLQFPNYSSELNVNALELDDSALYLCASSLEQGMNSPLHFGNGTRLTVT.

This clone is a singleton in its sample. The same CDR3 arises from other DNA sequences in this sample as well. The CDR3 is CASQSGGDEKLFF. The CDR3 nucleotides are TGTGCCAGCCAAAGCGGAGGGGATGAAAAACTGTTTTTT. The chain recombines TRBV28 with TRBJ1-4; tentative D call: TRBD1 (5 bases). This CDR3 has 13 amino acids. From germline, CDR1 is MDHEN and CDR2 SYDVKM. V gave up 8 bases and J gave up 6 bases, with 13 bases separating them.

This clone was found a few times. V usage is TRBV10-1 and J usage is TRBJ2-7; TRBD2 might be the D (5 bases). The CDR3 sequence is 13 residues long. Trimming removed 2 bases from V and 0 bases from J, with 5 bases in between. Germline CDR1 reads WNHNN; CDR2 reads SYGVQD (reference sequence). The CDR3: CASSEGSSYEQYF. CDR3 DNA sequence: TGCGCCAGCAGTGAGGGGAGCTCCTACGAGCAGTACTTC.

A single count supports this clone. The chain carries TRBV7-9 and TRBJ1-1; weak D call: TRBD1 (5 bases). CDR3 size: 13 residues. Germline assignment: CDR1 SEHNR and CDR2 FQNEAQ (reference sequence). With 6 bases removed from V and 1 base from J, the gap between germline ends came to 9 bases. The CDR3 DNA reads TGTGCCAGCAGAGAGACAGCGAACACTGAAGCTTTCTTT. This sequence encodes CASRETANTEAFF.

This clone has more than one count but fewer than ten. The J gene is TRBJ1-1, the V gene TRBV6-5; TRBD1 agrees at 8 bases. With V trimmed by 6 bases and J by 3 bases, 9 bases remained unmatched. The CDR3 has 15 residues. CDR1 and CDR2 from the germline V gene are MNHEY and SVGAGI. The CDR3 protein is CASRPQGAVYTEAFF. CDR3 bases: TGTGCCAGCAGACCGCAGGGGGCCGTGTACACTGAAGCTTTCTTT.

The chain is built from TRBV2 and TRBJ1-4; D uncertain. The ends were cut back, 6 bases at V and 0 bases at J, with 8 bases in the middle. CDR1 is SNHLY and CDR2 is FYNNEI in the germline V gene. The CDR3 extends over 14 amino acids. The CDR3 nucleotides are TGTGCCAGCAGGAACAGATCAACTAATGAAAAACTGTTTTTT. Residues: CASRNRSTNEKLFF.

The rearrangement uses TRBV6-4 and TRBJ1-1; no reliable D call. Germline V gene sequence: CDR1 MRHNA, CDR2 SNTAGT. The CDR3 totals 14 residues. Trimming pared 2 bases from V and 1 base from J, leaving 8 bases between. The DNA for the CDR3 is TGTGCCAGCAGTGACAGGGCGGGGAACACTGAAGCTTTCTTT. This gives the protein CASSDRAGNTEAFF.

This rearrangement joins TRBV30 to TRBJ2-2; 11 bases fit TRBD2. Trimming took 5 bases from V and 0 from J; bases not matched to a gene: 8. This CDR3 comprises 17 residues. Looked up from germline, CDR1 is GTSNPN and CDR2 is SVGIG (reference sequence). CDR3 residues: CAWVGTSGATNTGELFF. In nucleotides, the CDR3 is TGTGCCTGGGTAGGGACTAGCGGTGCCACGAACACCGGGGAGCTGTTTTTT. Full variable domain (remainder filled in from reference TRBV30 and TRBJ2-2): SQTIHQWPATLVQPVGSPLSLECTVEGTSNPNLYWYRQAAGRGLQLLFYSVGIGQISSEVPQNLSASRPQDRQFILSSKKLLLSDSGFYLCAWVGTSGATNTGELFFGEGSRLTVL.

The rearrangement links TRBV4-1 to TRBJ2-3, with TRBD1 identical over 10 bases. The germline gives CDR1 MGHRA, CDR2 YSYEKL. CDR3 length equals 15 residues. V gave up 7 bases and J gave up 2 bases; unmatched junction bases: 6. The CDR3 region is CASTPGTGATDTQYF. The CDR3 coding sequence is TGCGCCAGCACCCCCGGGACAGGGGCCACAGATACGCAGTATTTT.

The CDR3 here is CASSLVPPGSQETQYF. In DNA form, the CDR3 reads TGTGCCAGCAGCTTAGTCCCCCCGGGATCACAAGAGACCCAGTACTTC. This sequence joins TRBV7-2 and TRBJ2-5; TRBD2 might be the D (5 bases). This CDR3 is built from 16 residues. The V and J ends lost 1 base and 2 bases respectively, with 14 bases between them. The germline CDR1 and CDR2 sequences are SGHTA and FQGNSA.

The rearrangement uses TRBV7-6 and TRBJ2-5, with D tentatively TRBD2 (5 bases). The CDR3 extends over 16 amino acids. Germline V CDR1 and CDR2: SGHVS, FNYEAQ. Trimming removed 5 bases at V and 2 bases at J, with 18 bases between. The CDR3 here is CASSLAASRIQETQYF. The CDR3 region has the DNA TGTGCCAGCAGCCTCGCCGCTAGCAGAATTCAAGAGACCCAGTACTTC.

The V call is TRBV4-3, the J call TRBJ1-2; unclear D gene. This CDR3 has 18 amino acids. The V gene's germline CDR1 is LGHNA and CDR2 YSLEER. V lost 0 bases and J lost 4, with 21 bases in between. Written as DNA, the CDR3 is TGCGCCAGCAGCCAAGATCTGCGCGATCAGATCCGGGGCTATGGCTACACCTTC. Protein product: CASSQDLRDQIRGYGYTF.